The sequence of this T cell receptor (beta chain) was determined in a study of blood T cell repertoires in COVID-19. Turning to the study itself: PBMCs, B-cell-depleted T cells, or T cells provided the cDNA or gDNA that made up the material.

Participant ages covered roughly 18 to 89 years across 25 or so US areas. Cohort 3 recovery required two negative PCRs, clearance, or symptom resolution. As handled by the study authors: Researchers report that nucleated cell counts were estimated from reference gene primer amplification. This table comes from immunoSEQ multiplex PCR, and its TCRdb copy is limited to in-frame clones, with some not included. V, J and clone size are those of that table, while D and trimming were read from the DNA. The sample lists approximately 200,000 clones; 90% were seen once. The germline CDR1 and CDR2 sequences are LGHDT and YNNKEL (reference sequence). The CDR3 spans 12 residues. V lost 4 bases and J lost 3, with 7 bases in between.

The genes are TRBV3-1 (or the pseudogene TRBV3-2) and TRBJ2-7; TRBD1 is a possible D gene (6 bases). Sequencing input: PBMCs or T cells enriched from blood (not recorded which). The TCR was taken from a man aged 25-40 years who had recovered from COVID-19. The CDR3 reads CASSRGHYEQYF. The CDR3 nucleotides read TGTGCCAGCAGCCGGGGGCACTACGAGCAGTACTTC.